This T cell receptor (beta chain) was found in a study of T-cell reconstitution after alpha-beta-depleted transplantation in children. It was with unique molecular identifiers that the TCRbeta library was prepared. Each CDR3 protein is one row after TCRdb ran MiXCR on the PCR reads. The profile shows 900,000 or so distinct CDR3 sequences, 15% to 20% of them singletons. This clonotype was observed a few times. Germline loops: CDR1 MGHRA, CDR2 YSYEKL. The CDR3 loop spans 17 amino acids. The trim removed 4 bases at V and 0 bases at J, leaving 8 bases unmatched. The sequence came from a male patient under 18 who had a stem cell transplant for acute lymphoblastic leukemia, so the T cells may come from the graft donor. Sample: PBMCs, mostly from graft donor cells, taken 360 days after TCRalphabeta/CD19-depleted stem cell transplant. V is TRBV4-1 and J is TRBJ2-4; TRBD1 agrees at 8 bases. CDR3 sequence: CASSRRGQGLAKNIQYF. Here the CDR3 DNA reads TGCGCCAGCAGCCGCCGCGGACAGGGTTTAGCCAAAAACATTCAGTACTTC.